This is a list of T cell receptor beta chains from one sample in a study of cytomegalovirus exposure and HLA in healthy donors. The repertoire was sequenced with immunoSEQ multiplex PCR; TCRdb's copy has only in-frame clones and lacks some. This table has 130,000 to 150,000 clones, 64% appearing once. The sequencing sample was made of PBMCs. The receptors were gathered from a woman in her 30s in good health and CMV-seropositive. CDR3s include the opening cysteine and the closing phenylalanine or tryptophan. A D gene is named only where the DNA matches it firmly. A clone size is listed for some rows: how often the clone was seen (once, few, many), or a class if it is expanded.

clone size: -
V gene: TRBV28
J gene: TRBJ2-5
D gene: TRBD1
CDR3 protein: CASSRTGGWETQYF
CDR3 DNA: TGTGCCAGCAGTCGAACAGGGGGTTGGGAGACCCAGTACTTC

clone size: -
V gene: TRBV5-1
J gene: TRBJ2-2
D gene: TRBD1
CDR3 protein: CASSLFFTGTGSVGELFF
CDR3 DNA: TGCGCCAGCAGCTTGTTCTTCACCGGGACAGGGTCGGTCGGGGAGCTGTTTTTT

clone size: -
V gene: TRBV13
J gene: TRBJ2-3
D gene: -
CDR3 protein: CASSLISDTQYF
CDR3 DNA: TGTGCCAGCAGCTTAATCTCGGATACGCAGTATTTT

clone size: -
V gene: TRBV4-1
J gene: TRBJ1-2
D gene: TRBD1
CDR3 protein: CASSRQGDHYGYTF
CDR3 DNA: TGCGCCAGCAGCCGACAGGGAGATCACTATGGCTACACCTTC

clone size: -
V gene: TRBV7-9
J gene: TRBJ1-2
D gene: -
CDR3 protein: CASSFSFGLVYGYTF
CDR3 DNA: TGTGCCAGCAGCTTCAGCTTTGGACTGGTCTATGGCTACACCTTC

clone size: -
V gene: TRBV7-7
J gene: TRBJ2-1
D gene: -
CDR3 protein: CASSLGLQGSEQFF
CDR3 DNA: TGTGCCAGCAGCTTAGGGCTCCAGGGTAGTGAGCAGTTCTTC

clone size: -
V gene: TRBV6-5
J gene: TRBJ1-2
D gene: TRBD1
CDR3 protein: CASSYSVEGAYCGYTF
CDR3 DNA: TGTGCCAGCAGTTACTCAGTGGAGGGGGCGTATTGTGGCTACACCTTC

clone size: -
V gene: TRBV30
J gene: TRBJ1-5
D gene: -
CDR3 protein: CAWSVPATYSNQPQHF
CDR3 DNA: TGTGCCTGGAGTGTACCCGCGACATATAGCAATCAGCCCCAGCATTTT

clone size: -
V gene: TRBV2
J gene: TRBJ1-2
D gene: -
CDR3 protein: CASSESGGSGYTF
CDR3 DNA: TGTGCCAGCAGTGAGAGCGGGGGGAGCGGCTACACCTTC

clone size: -
V gene: TRBV11-2
J gene: TRBJ2-7
D gene: -
CDR3 protein: CASSLAGASYEQYF
CDR3 DNA: TGTGCCAGCAGCTTAGCGGGAGCCTCCTACGAGCAGTACTTC

clone size: -
V gene: TRBV6-5
J gene: TRBJ2-2
D gene: -
CDR3 protein: CASSRLEAPTGELFF
CDR3 DNA: TGTGCCAGCAGCCGTCTGGAGGCCCCCACCGGGGAGCTGTTTTTT

clone size: -
V gene: TRBV19
J gene: TRBJ1-2
D gene: TRBD1
CDR3 protein: CASTGQYYGYTF
CDR3 DNA: TGTGCCAGTACGGGACAGTACTATGGCTACACCTTC

clone size: -
V gene: TRBV27
J gene: TRBJ2-2
D gene: TRBD1
CDR3 protein: CASTSDRGRITGELFF
CDR3 DNA: TGTGCCAGCACCTCCGACAGGGGGAGAATCACCGGGGAGCTGTTTTTT

clone size: -
V gene: TRBV19
J gene: TRBJ1-6
D gene: TRBD1
CDR3 protein: CASRATSGGGESSPLHF
CDR3 DNA: TGTGCCAGTAGGGCAACTTCAGGGGGCGGCGAAAGCTCACCCCTCCACTTT

clone size: -
V gene: TRBV4-2
J gene: TRBJ2-1
D gene: -
CDR3 protein: CASSLTDYPEGEQFF
CDR3 DNA: TGTGCCAGCAGTCTCACCGACTACCCCGAGGGCGAGCAGTTCTTC

clone size: -
V gene: TRBV4-1
J gene: TRBJ1-1
D gene: -
CDR3 protein: CASSQDSNRFEAFF
CDR3 DNA: TGCGCCAGCAGCCAAGATAGTAACCGTTTCGAAGCTTTCTTT

clone size: few
V gene: TRBV10-3
J gene: TRBJ1-5
D gene: TRBD1
CDR3 protein: CAISESSRGRQPQHF
CDR3 DNA: TGTGCCATCAGTGAGTCTAGCAGGGGGCGTCAGCCCCAGCATTTT

clone size: few
V gene: TRBV5-1
J gene: TRBJ1-6
D gene: -
CDR3 protein: CASASGENNSPLHF
CDR3 DNA: TGCGCCAGCGCCTCGGGGGAGAATAATTCACCCCTCCACTTT

clone size: -
V gene: TRBV4-1
J gene: TRBJ1-3
D gene: -
CDR3 protein: CASSQGGQRPLSGNTIYF
CDR3 DNA: TGCGCCAGCAGCCAAGGGGGACAACGGCCCCTATCTGGAAACACCATATATTTT

clone size: few
V gene: TRBV6-1
J gene: TRBJ2-7
D gene: TRBD1
CDR3 protein: CASSVVPGQENLTTYEQYF
CDR3 DNA: TGTGCCAGCAGTGTTGTACCGGGACAGGAAAACCTTACGACCTACGAGCAGTACTTC

clone size: -
V gene: TRBV7-9
J gene: TRBJ2-7
D gene: -
CDR3 protein: CASSNRDFRAEQYF
CDR3 DNA: TGTGCCAGCAGCAACAGGGATTTTCGGGCCGAGCAGTACTTC

clone size: -
V gene: TRBV21-1
J gene: TRBJ2-1
D gene: -
CDR3 protein: CASSEQGSYNEQFF
CDR3 DNA: TGTGCCAGCAGCGAACAGGGGTCCTACAATGAGCAGTTCTTC

clone size: -
V gene: TRBV5-1
J gene: TRBJ2-7
D gene: TRBD1
CDR3 protein: CASSQWAGQGSYEQYF
CDR3 DNA: TGCGCCAGCAGCCAGTGGGCGGGACAGGGGAGCTACGAGCAGTACTTC

clone size: -
V gene: TRBV6-5
J gene: TRBJ2-3
D gene: TRBD1
CDR3 protein: CASSLTGFFTDTQYF
CDR3 DNA: TGTGCCAGCAGTTTGACAGGGTTCTTTACAGATACGCAGTATTTT

clone size: few
V gene: TRBV9
J gene: TRBJ1-4
D gene: -
CDR3 protein: CASSAAETEEKLFF
CDR3 DNA: TGTGCCAGCAGCGCGGCTGAGACAGAGGAAAAACTGTTTTTT

clone size: -
V gene: TRBV19
J gene: TRBJ1-3
D gene: -
CDR3 protein: CASRPGVQRNTIYF
CDR3 DNA: TGTGCCAGTAGACCAGGGGTGCAGAGGAACACCATATATTTT

clone size: -
V gene: TRBV10-3
J gene: TRBJ1-1
D gene: -
CDR3 protein: CAISEGGRAFF
CDR3 DNA: TGTGCCATCAGTGAAGGGGGTCGGGCTTTCTTT

clone size: -
V gene: TRBV11-2
J gene: TRBJ1-6
D gene: TRBD1
CDR3 protein: CASSVNPGQGQSPLHF
CDR3 DNA: TGTGCCAGCAGCGTTAATCCGGGACAGGGGCAATCACCCCTCCACTTT

clone size: -
V gene: TRBV5-1
J gene: TRBJ1-6
D gene: TRBD1
CDR3 protein: CASSEGDSFNSPLHF
CDR3 DNA: TGCGCCAGCAGCGAGGGGGACAGTTTTAATTCACCCCTCCACTTT

clone size: -
V gene: TRBV28
J gene: TRBJ2-3
D gene: -
CDR3 protein: CASILGPSTDTQYF
CDR3 DNA: TGTGCCAGCATCCTAGGTCCTAGCACAGATACGCAGTATTTT

clone size: -
V gene: TRBV5-1
J gene: TRBJ2-3
D gene: TRBD2
CDR3 protein: CASSWGLAGRTSTDTQYF
CDR3 DNA: TGCGCCAGCAGCTGGGGACTAGCGGGGCGTACTAGCACAGATACGCAGTATTTT

clone size: once
V gene: TRBV5-4
J gene: TRBJ2-3
D gene: -
CDR3 protein: CASSLEGLRTDTQYF
CDR3 DNA: TGTGCCAGCAGCTTGGAGGGACTGCGCACAGATACGCAGTATTTT

clone size: -
V gene: TRBV6-6
J gene: TRBJ2-4
D gene: -
CDR3 protein: CASSYLGGVNIQYF
CDR3 DNA: TGTGCCAGCAGTTACTTAGGGGGAGTGAACATTCAGTACTTC

clone size: -
V gene: TRBV6-5
J gene: TRBJ2-7
D gene: TRBD1
CDR3 protein: CASSYHGTGGLYEQYF
CDR3 DNA: TGTGCCAGCAGTTACCATGGGACAGGGGGTTTGTACGAGCAGTACTTC

clone size: few
V gene: TRBV6-1
J gene: TRBJ2-7
D gene: -
CDR3 protein: CASSESQGGGTYEQYF
CDR3 DNA: TGTGCCAGCAGTGAGAGCCAGGGAGGGGGTACCTACGAGCAGTACTTC

clone size: -
V gene: TRBV7-7
J gene: TRBJ2-1
D gene: -
CDR3 protein: CASSLLGLLWDEQFF
CDR3 DNA: TGTGCCAGCAGCTTACTAGGACTGCTATGGGATGAGCAGTTCTTC

clone size: few
V gene: TRBV5-5
J gene: TRBJ2-7
D gene: TRBD1
CDR3 protein: CASSFARDRGNFF
CDR3 DNA: TGTGCCAGCAGCTTCGCTCGGGACAGGGGGAATTTCTTC

clone size: -
V gene: TRBV4-1
J gene: TRBJ2-7
D gene: -
CDR3 protein: CASSQNPPGTASPTKIFEQYF
CDR3 DNA: TGCGCCAGCAGCCAGAACCCTCCAGGGACTGCGAGTCCTACGAAGATTTTTGAGCAGTACTTC

clone size: -
V gene: TRBV2
J gene: TRBJ2-7
D gene: TRBD2
CDR3 protein: CASNGLAGGRSSYEQYF
CDR3 DNA: TGTGCCAGCAACGGACTAGCGGGGGGTAGGAGCTCCTACGAGCAGTACTTC

clone size: -
V gene: TRBV11-2
J gene: TRBJ2-7
D gene: TRBD1
CDR3 protein: CASSKTGSAYEQYF
CDR3 DNA: TGTGCCAGCAGCAAGACAGGGTCAGCCTACGAGCAGTACTTC

clone size: -
V gene: TRBV5-1
J gene: TRBJ2-7
D gene: TRBD2
CDR3 protein: CASSLVAGGPREQYF
CDR3 DNA: TGCGCCAGCAGCTTGGTAGCGGGAGGGCCTAGGGAGCAGTACTTC

clone size: few
V gene: TRBV30
J gene: TRBJ2-1
D gene: TRBD2
CDR3 protein: CAWSVFGGRASEQFF
CDR3 DNA: TGTGCCTGGAGTGTCTTTGGCGGGAGGGCCAGTGAGCAGTTCTTC

clone size: once
V gene: TRBV6-5
J gene: TRBJ2-7
D gene: TRBD2
CDR3 protein: CASSYSGSSGTGEQYF
CDR3 DNA: TGTGCCAGCAGTTACTCAGGGTCTAGCGGGACGGGGGAGCAGTACTTC

clone size: -
V gene: TRBV2
J gene: TRBJ1-5
D gene: -
CDR3 protein: CASKAGPYSNQPQHF
CDR3 DNA: TGTGCCAGCAAAGCAGGTCCATATAGCAATCAGCCCCAGCATTTT

clone size: -
V gene: TRBV7-7
J gene: TRBJ2-7
D gene: TRBD2
CDR3 protein: CASSLAGGREQYF
CDR3 DNA: TGTGCTAGCAGCCTAGCGGGGGGGCGGGAGCAGTACTTC

clone size: -
V gene: TRBV13
J gene: TRBJ1-1
D gene: TRBD1
CDR3 protein: CASSPPGGKAEAFF
CDR3 DNA: TGTGCCAGCAGCCCACCAGGGGGGAAGGCTGAAGCTTTCTTT

clone size: once
V gene: TRBV6-5
J gene: TRBJ1-4
D gene: TRBD1
CDR3 protein: CASSSFRGTVNEKLFF
CDR3 DNA: TGTGCCAGCAGTTCCTTCCGAGGGACAGTCAATGAAAAACTGTTTTTT

clone size: -
V gene: TRBV11-2
J gene: TRBJ2-1
D gene: -
CDR3 protein: CASSPRSRYNEQFF
CDR3 DNA: TGTGCCAGCAGCCCTCGGTCCCGCTACAATGAGCAGTTCTTC